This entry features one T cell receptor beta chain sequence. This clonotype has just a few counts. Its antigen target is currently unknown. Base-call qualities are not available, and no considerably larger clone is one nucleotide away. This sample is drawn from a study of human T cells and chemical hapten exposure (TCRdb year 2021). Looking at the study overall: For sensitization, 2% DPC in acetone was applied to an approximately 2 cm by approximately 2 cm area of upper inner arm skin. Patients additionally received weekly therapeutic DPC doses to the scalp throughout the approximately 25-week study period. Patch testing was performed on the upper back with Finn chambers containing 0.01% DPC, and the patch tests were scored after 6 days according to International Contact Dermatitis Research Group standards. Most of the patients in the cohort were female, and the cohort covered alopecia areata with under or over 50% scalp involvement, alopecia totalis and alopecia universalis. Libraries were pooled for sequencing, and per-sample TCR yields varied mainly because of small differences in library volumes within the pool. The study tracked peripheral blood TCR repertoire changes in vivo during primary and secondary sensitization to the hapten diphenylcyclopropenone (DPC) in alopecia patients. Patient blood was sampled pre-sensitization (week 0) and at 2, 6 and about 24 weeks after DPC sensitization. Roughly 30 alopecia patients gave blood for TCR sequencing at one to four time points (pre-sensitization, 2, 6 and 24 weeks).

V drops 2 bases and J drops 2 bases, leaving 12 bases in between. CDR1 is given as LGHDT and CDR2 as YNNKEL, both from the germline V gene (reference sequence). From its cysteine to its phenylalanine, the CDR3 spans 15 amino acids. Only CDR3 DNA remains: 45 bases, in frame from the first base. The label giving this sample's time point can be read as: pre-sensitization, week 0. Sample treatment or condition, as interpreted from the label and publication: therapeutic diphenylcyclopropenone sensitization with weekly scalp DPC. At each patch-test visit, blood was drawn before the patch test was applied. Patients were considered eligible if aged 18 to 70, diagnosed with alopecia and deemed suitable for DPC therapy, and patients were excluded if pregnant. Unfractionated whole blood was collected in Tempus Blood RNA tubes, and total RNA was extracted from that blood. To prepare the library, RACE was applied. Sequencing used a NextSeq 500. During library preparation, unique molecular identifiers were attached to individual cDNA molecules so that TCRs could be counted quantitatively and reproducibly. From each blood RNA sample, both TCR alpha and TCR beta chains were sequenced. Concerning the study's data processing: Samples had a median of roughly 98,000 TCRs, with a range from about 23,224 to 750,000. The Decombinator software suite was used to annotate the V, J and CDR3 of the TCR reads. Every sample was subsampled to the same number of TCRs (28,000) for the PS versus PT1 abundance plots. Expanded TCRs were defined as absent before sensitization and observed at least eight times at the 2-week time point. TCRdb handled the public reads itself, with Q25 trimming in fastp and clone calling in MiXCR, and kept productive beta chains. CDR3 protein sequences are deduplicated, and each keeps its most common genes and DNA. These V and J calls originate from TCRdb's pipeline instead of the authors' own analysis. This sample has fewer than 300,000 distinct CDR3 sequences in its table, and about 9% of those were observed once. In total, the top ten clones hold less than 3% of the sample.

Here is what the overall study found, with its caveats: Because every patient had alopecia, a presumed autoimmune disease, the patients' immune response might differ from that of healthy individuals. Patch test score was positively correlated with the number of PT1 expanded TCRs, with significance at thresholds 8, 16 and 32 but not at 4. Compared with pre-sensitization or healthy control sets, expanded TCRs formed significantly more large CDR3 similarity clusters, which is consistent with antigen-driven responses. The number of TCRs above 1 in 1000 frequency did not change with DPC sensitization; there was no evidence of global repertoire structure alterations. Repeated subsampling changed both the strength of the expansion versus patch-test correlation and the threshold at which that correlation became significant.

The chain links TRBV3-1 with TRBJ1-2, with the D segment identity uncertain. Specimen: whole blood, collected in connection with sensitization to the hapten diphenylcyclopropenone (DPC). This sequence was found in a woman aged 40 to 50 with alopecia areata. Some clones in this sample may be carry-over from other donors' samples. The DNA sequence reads TGTGCCAGCAGCCAATTAAGGACGGCCAACTATGGCTACACCTTC. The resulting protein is CASSQLRTANYGYTF.